This T cell receptor beta chain is drawn from a study of blood T cells in healthy people across ages. With a J-beta primer mix and a sample-barcoded 5' primer, a second PCR ran roughly 6 to 11 cycles. TCRdb reprocessed the 5' RACE reads with MiXCR, giving one entry per CDR3 protein. The table has about 730,000 distinct CDR3 sequences, about 42% seen once. In its sample, this clonotype was seen many times. Its target is not known. Findings and caveats of the study: No one knew whether donors had CMV, which possibly confounded expanded clonotype changes. More naive CD4+ cells and higher diversity were found in long-lived than in aged donors.

V was cut by 2 bases and J by 2 bases, with 10 bases left in between. The germline gives CDR1 SEHNR, CDR2 FQNEAQ (reference sequence). The CDR3 covers 14 residues. This receptor was taken from a woman in her sixties in good health. J is TRBJ2-7 and V is TRBV7-9; D perhaps matches TRBD1 (6 bases). Sequenced material: blood. Here the CDR3 reads CASSLLQGPYEQYF. The CDR3, as DNA: TGTGCCAGCAGCTTATTACAGGGTCCCTACGAGCAGTACTTC.